This T cell receptor (beta chain) comes out of a study of lymphopenia after photon versus proton radiotherapy. General study points: After the lymphocyte nadir, photon-treated repertoires showed oligoclonal expansion, especially of CD8+ Temra cells. Post-nadir TCR diversity decline inversely tracked overall survival among those who died. Authors raise, but do not show, better survival with proton therapy. Under photons, naive T cells and diversity fell while effector/memory populations rose.

Only in-frame clones appear in the TCRdb table, and some are missing; sequencing was by immunoSEQ multiplex PCR. In the table there are 83,000 or so clones, around four fifths of which are singletons. There are 14 residues in the CDR3. Germline CDR1 MDHEN, CDR2 SYDVKM. Trimming pared 3 bases from V and 3 bases from J, leaving 10 bases between. Details on this clone: The antigen is undetermined.

This TCR derives from a man in his sixties with pancreatic cancer. The V call is TRBV28, the J call TRBJ2-3; D perhaps matches TRBD1 (6 bases). The input for sequencing was peripheral blood, taken from a patient treated with proton-based radiotherapy. The CDR3 is CASSLLTGTDTQYF. The CDR3 DNA reads as TGTGCCAGCAGTTTGTTGACAGGAACAGATACGCAGTATTTT.